What follows describes a single T cell receptor (beta chain). What it binds is not known. All CD8+ T cell subsets were sorted in triplicate at fewer than 350,000 cells each. The CDR3 has 15 amino acids. Germline V gene data show CDR1 as SGHVS and CDR2 as FQNEAQ. This sample was included in a study of CXCR3-negative and CXCR3-positive naive CD8 T cells. Whole-study findings and limits: The study found comparably high diversity in both naive subsets and much lower diversity in memory CD8+ cells.

UMI-labeled 5' RACE yielded the TRB cDNA libraries. No DNA is given; TCRdb re-called the 5' RACE reads and lists each CDR3 protein once. Seen in this sample are 70,000 to 95,000 distinct CDR3 sequences; the ten most common clones hold roughly 1.8%. The sequencing input was naive CXCR3- CD8+ T cells from blood. Indicated subset: CD45RO-CCR7+CD27+CD95- naive CD8+ T cells lacking CXCR3 (TNR3-). This clonotype was obtained from a human donor in good health. Some clones in this sample may be carry-over from other donors' samples. The V gene is TRBV7-8, the J gene TRBJ2-5; without DNA, the TCRdb call of TRBD1 cannot be checked. The CDR3 is CASSFGYDGGETQYF.